This TCR beta chain was retrieved from a study of cytomegalovirus exposure and HLA in healthy donors. Concerning this clone: Its antigen remains unidentified.

CDR3 length equals 17 residues. V shed 5 bases and J 4 bases; nucleotides not matched to a gene: 7. Per the germline V gene, CDR1 is PRHDT and CDR2 is FYEKMQ (reference sequence). The study, taken as a whole, reports: Most subjects' HLA-A and HLA-B alleles were reportedly predicted from TCR beta sequences. In an earlier analysis, productive rearrangement rates for most beta V segments clustered near 87% or 30%.

Amplification used 60 Vbeta primers and 13 Jbeta primers. Methods used by the authors: In a later analysis, of 80 million to 90 million unique beta chains, some 10 million appeared in at least two donors. The data were produced by immunoSEQ multiplex PCR, yet TCRdb's version contains in-frame clones alone and is incomplete. For V, J and clone size, that table is used; D and trimming come from the DNA. The sample spans approximately 180,000 clones; the ten largest clones claim approximately 6.9%. This sequence was found in a man aged 25 to 45 in good health and CMV-seronegative. The sequenced sample consisted of PBMCs. The gene calls are TRBV13 and TRBJ2-2; TRBD2 matches at 13 bases. This CDR3 reads CASSPRTSGSFTGELFF. The CDR3 bases are TGTGCCAGCAGCCCCAGGACTAGCGGGAGTTTCACCGGGGAGCTGTTTTTT.